The rows below give T cell receptor beta chains drawn from one sample of a study of regulatory T cells in long-lasting Graves disease. TCRdb re-called the multiplex PCR reads through MiXCR, storing one row per CDR3 protein. The table shows 420,000 or so distinct CDR3 sequences, with approximately 16% occurring only once. The data also belong to a second study, concerning T cells in Graves' hyperthyroidism and ophthalmopathy.

The sequencing used peripheral blood mononuclear cells (PBMCs), collected at new diagnosis, from a patient treated with antithyroid drugs. Every receptor here comes from a woman younger than 30 with Graves disease. Each CDR3 is given with its conserved first and last residue. The D gene is left open where the match is weak. Size values are once, few and many counts, or a class for expanded clones, and some rows have none.

abundance: many
d_gene: NA
v_gene: TRBV24-1
j_gene: TRBJ2-3
len: 12
CDR3aa: CATSDFTDTQYF
CDR3nt: TGTGCCACCAGTGATTTCACAGATACGCAGTATTTT

abundance: NA
d_gene: NA
v_gene: TRBV5-1
j_gene: TRBJ2-7
len: 14
CDR3aa: CASSLELAPREQYF
CDR3nt: TGCGCCAGCAGCCTGGAACTAGCCCCACGGGAGCAGTACTTC

abundance: NA
d_gene: NA
v_gene: TRBV18
j_gene: TRBJ1-1
len: 15
CDR3aa: CASSPRGQMNTEAFF
CDR3nt: TGTGCCAGCTCACCACGAGGACAGATGAACACTGAAGCTTTCTTT

abundance: few
d_gene: TRBD1
v_gene: TRBV7-6
j_gene: TRBJ1-6
len: 18
CDR3aa: CASSSTRPGLGQSSPLHF
CDR3nt: TGTGCCAGCAGCTCGACTCGACCGGGGCTGGGACAGAGTTCACCCCTCCACTTT

abundance: many
d_gene: NA
v_gene: TRBV15
j_gene: TRBJ2-3
len: 17
CDR3aa: CATSRGGTRQATDTQYF
CDR3nt: TGTGCCACCAGCAGAGGAGGTACTAGACAGGCCACAGATACGCAGTATTTT

abundance: NA
d_gene: TRBD2
v_gene: TRBV10-2
j_gene: TRBJ2-6
len: 18
CDR3aa: CASRPGTSGVSGANVLTF
CDR3nt: TGCGCCAGCAGGCCAGGGACTAGCGGCGTCTCTGGGGCCAACGTCCTGACTTTC

abundance: few
d_gene: NA
v_gene: TRBV14
j_gene: TRBJ2-1
len: 16
CDR3aa: CASSTLAAPSYNEQFF
CDR3nt: TGTGCCAGCAGCACCTTAGCGGCCCCCTCCTACAATGAGCAGTTCTTC

abundance: few
d_gene: NA
v_gene: TRBV18
j_gene: TRBJ1-4
len: 14
CDR3aa: CASSPDRENEKLFF
CDR3nt: TGTGCCAGCTCACCTGACAGAGAAAATGAAAAACTGTTTTTT

abundance: few
d_gene: NA
v_gene: TRBV28
j_gene: TRBJ1-2
len: 13
CDR3aa: CASRVEANYGYTF
CDR3nt: TGTGCCAGCAGAGTGGAGGCTAACTATGGCTACACCTTC

abundance: NA
d_gene: TRBD1
v_gene: TRBV29-1
j_gene: TRBJ2-5
len: 13
CDR3aa: CSVLGQGQEAQYF
CDR3nt: TGCAGCGTGCTAGGACAGGGTCAAGAGGCCCAGTACTTC

abundance: NA
d_gene: TRBD2
v_gene: TRBV7-2
j_gene: TRBJ2-3
len: 15
CDR3aa: CASSRTSGSPGTQYF
CDR3nt: TGTGCCAGCAGCCGGACTAGCGGGTCCCCAGGTACGCAGTATTTT

abundance: many
d_gene: NA
v_gene: TRBV10-2
j_gene: TRBJ2-7
len: 16
CDR3aa: CASSEFRGLNSYEQYF
CDR3nt: TGCGCCAGCAGTGAATTCCGGGGACTTAACTCCTACGAGCAGTACTTC

abundance: many
d_gene: TRBD1
v_gene: TRBV7-2
j_gene: TRBJ1-2
len: 13
CDR3aa: CASSQDRASGYTF
CDR3nt: TGTGCCAGCAGCCAGGACAGGGCCTCTGGCTACACCTTC

abundance: NA
d_gene: TRBD2
v_gene: TRBV12-3/TRBV12-4
j_gene: TRBJ2-1
len: 16
CDR3aa: CASSTFGLAEYNEQFF
CDR3nt: TGTGCCAGCAGTACCTTTGGACTAGCGGAGTACAATGAGCAGTTCTTC

abundance: NA
d_gene: TRBD2
v_gene: TRBV2
j_gene: TRBJ2-1
len: 15
CDR3aa: CASSDDGRLNNEQFF
CDR3nt: TGTGCCAGCAGTGACGACGGGAGGCTCAACAATGAGCAGTTCTTC

abundance: few
d_gene: NA
v_gene: TRBV20-1
j_gene: TRBJ1-4
len: 15
CDR3aa: CSARDHKGLEEKLFF
CDR3nt: TGCAGTGCTAGAGATCACAAGGGTTTGGAGGAAAAACTGTTTTTT

abundance: few
d_gene: TRBD1
v_gene: TRBV20-1
j_gene: TRBJ1-1
len: 9
CDR3aa: CVGQAQAFF
CDR3nt: TGTGTAGGACAGGCCCAAGCTTTCTTT

abundance: NA
d_gene: NA
v_gene: TRBV7-7
j_gene: TRBJ2-5
len: 14
CDR3aa: CASSRTSREETQYF
CDR3nt: TGTGCTAGCAGCCGTACTAGCAGAGAAGAGACCCAGTACTTC

abundance: many
d_gene: NA
v_gene: TRBV29-1
j_gene: TRBJ2-3
len: 12
CDR3aa: CSVEVAADTQYF
CDR3nt: TGCAGCGTTGAAGTGGCCGCAGATACGCAGTATTTT

abundance: NA
d_gene: TRBD1
v_gene: TRBV3-1
j_gene: TRBJ2-1
len: 13
CDR3aa: CASSRGRSAEQFF
CDR3nt: TGTGCCAGCAGCAGGGGGCGCTCAGCTGAGCAGTTCTTC

abundance: few
d_gene: NA
v_gene: TRBV27
j_gene: TRBJ1-2
len: 12
CDR3aa: CASSLKGYGYTF
CDR3nt: TGTGCCAGCAGTTTAAAAGGCTATGGCTACACCTTC

abundance: NA
d_gene: NA
v_gene: TRBV6-2/TRBV6-3
j_gene: TRBJ2-5
len: 15
CDR3aa: CASSTTKRPQETQYF
CDR3nt: TGTGCCAGCAGTACGACAAAGAGGCCCCAAGAGACCCAGTACTTC

abundance: many
d_gene: TRBD1
v_gene: TRBV20-1
j_gene: TRBJ2-3
len: 13
CDR3aa: CSAKDRGVNTQYF
CDR3nt: TGCAGTGCTAAGGACAGGGGGGTGAATACGCAGTATTTT

abundance: many
d_gene: NA
v_gene: TRBV27
j_gene: TRBJ2-1
len: 15
CDR3aa: CASSLYTTPGSEQFF
CDR3nt: TGTGCCAGCAGTTTATACACCACCCCCGGCAGTGAGCAGTTCTTC

abundance: NA
d_gene: NA
v_gene: TRBV5-1
j_gene: TRBJ1-3
len: 15
CDR3aa: CASNPDGLSGNTIYF
CDR3nt: TGCGCCAGCAACCCCGATGGCCTCTCTGGAAACACCATATATTTT

abundance: NA
d_gene: NA
v_gene: TRBV5-1
j_gene: TRBJ1-5
len: 13
CDR3aa: CASSLGQGKPQHF
CDR3nt: TGCGCCAGCAGCTTGGGTCAGGGGAAGCCCCAGCATTTT

abundance: many
d_gene: NA
v_gene: TRBV28
j_gene: TRBJ2-7
len: 12
CDR3aa: CASGGLFYEQYF
CDR3nt: TGTGCCAGCGGGGGACTTTTCTACGAGCAGTACTTC

abundance: NA
d_gene: TRBD2
v_gene: TRBV27
j_gene: TRBJ2-7
len: 17
CDR3aa: CASSFSRLAGGPYEQYF
CDR3nt: TGTGCCAGCAGTTTTTCGCGACTAGCGGGAGGGCCCTACGAGCAGTACTTC

abundance: many
d_gene: TRBD2
v_gene: TRBV20-1
j_gene: TRBJ2-1
len: 17
CDR3aa: CSVPGTSGSRSYNEQFF
CDR3nt: TGCAGTGTCCCGGGCACTAGCGGGAGTAGGTCCTACAATGAGCAGTTCTTC

abundance: NA
d_gene: NA
v_gene: TRBV9
j_gene: TRBJ2-7
len: 14
CDR3aa: CASSQGGLKDEQYF
CDR3nt: TGTGCCAGCAGCCAAGGTGGATTGAAGGACGAGCAGTACTTC

abundance: NA
d_gene: TRBD1
v_gene: TRBV12-3/TRBV12-4
j_gene: TRBJ1-3
len: 16
CDR3aa: CASSNSRTGSGNTIYF
CDR3nt: TGTGCCAGCAGCAACTCCAGGACAGGCTCTGGAAACACCATATATTTT

abundance: many
d_gene: NA
v_gene: TRBV20-1
j_gene: TRBJ2-5
len: 12
CDR3aa: CSASWEQETQYF
CDR3nt: TGCAGTGCTAGTTGGGAGCAAGAGACCCAGTACTTC

abundance: NA
d_gene: TRBD2
v_gene: TRBV20-1
j_gene: TRBJ2-2
len: 16
CDR3aa: CSATPFPAGGTGELFF
CDR3nt: TGCAGTGCGACCCCTTTCCCAGCGGGAGGTACCGGGGAGCTGTTTTTT

abundance: many
d_gene: TRBD1
v_gene: TRBV10-3
j_gene: TRBJ2-7
len: 17
CDR3aa: CAISESAGTAMSYEQYF
CDR3nt: TGTGCCATCAGTGAGTCTGCAGGGACAGCCATGTCCTACGAGCAGTACTTC

abundance: NA
d_gene: NA
v_gene: TRBV20-1
j_gene: TRBJ2-4
len: 15
CDR3aa: CSAPRDVLAKNIQYF
CDR3nt: TGCAGTGCCCCCCGGGACGTACTAGCCAAAAACATTCAGTACTTC

abundance: many
d_gene: NA
v_gene: TRBV11-2
j_gene: TRBJ2-5
len: 15
CDR3aa: CASSILRQVQETQYF
CDR3nt: TGTGCCAGCAGCATACTAAGACAGGTGCAAGAGACCCAGTACTTC

abundance: few
d_gene: TRBD2
v_gene: TRBV5-1
j_gene: TRBJ2-1
len: 15
CDR3aa: CASSLDLAGDNEQFF
CDR3nt: TGCGCCAGCAGCTTGGACCTAGCGGGGGACAATGAGCAGTTCTTC

abundance: many
d_gene: TRBD1
v_gene: TRBV5-1
j_gene: TRBJ2-1
len: 16
CDR3aa: CASSLNRGVSYNEQFF
CDR3nt: TGCGCCAGCAGCTTAAACAGGGGGGTCTCCTACAATGAGCAGTTCTTC

abundance: many
d_gene: TRBD2
v_gene: TRBV30
j_gene: TRBJ2-1
len: 12
CDR3aa: CAWRGGGDEQFF
CDR3nt: TGTGCCTGGCGGGGGGGAGGCGATGAGCAGTTCTTC

abundance: NA
d_gene: NA
v_gene: TRBV14
j_gene: TRBJ2-1
len: 16
CDR3aa: CASSQGVRSTYNEQFF
CDR3nt: TGTGCCAGCAGCCAAGGGGTCAGGTCAACCTACAATGAGCAGTTCTTC

abundance: many
d_gene: NA
v_gene: TRBV6-9
j_gene: TRBJ2-5
len: 15
CDR3aa: CASSYQRGAQETQYF
CDR3nt: TGTGCCAGCAGTTACCAAAGGGGGGCCCAAGAGACCCAGTACTTC

abundance: many
d_gene: TRBD1
v_gene: TRBV20-1
j_gene: TRBJ2-7
len: 14
CDR3aa: CSARAGTGLYEQYF
CDR3nt: TGCAGTGCTAGGGCCGGGACAGGGTTATACGAGCAGTACTTC

abundance: NA
d_gene: TRBD1
v_gene: TRBV20-1
j_gene: TRBJ1-1
len: 13
CDR3aa: CSAQTGGNTEAFF
CDR3nt: TGCAGTGCCCAAACAGGGGGGAACACTGAAGCTTTCTTT

abundance: few
d_gene: TRBD1
v_gene: TRBV5-1
j_gene: TRBJ1-1
len: 19
CDR3aa: CASSSKQGAGGEANTEAFF
CDR3nt: TGCGCCAGCAGCTCGAAACAGGGGGCGGGGGGCGAGGCGAACACTGAAGCTTTCTTT

abundance: many
d_gene: NA
v_gene: TRBV20-1
j_gene: TRBJ2-3
len: 12
CDR3aa: CSASKGTDTQYF
CDR3nt: TGCAGTGCTAGTAAGGGGACAGATACGCAGTATTTT